The clone carrying this T cell receptor beta chain was counted only a few times. These data originate in a study of blood T cells in healthy people across ages. The second PCR ran 7 to 11 cycles with a sample-barcoded 5' primer and J-beta primers. One entry per CDR3 protein, called by TCRdb with MiXCR from the 5' RACE reads. This table holds about 1.1 million distinct CDR3 sequences, under 40% found once. V gave up 0 bases and J gave up 5 bases, with 15 bases separating them. CDR1 is SQVTM, CDR2 ANQGSEA, per germline. This CDR3 is built from 15 residues. This clonotype originated in a man aged 18 to 30 in good health. Sequenced input: blood. The genes are TRBV29-1 and TRBJ2-3; D remains ambiguous. The CDR3 loop reads CSVEDGVSDQDTQYF. The CDR3 coding sequence is TGCAGCGTTGAAGATGGGGTCTCCGATCAAGATACGCAGTATTTT.